This T cell receptor beta chain derives from a study of blood T cell repertoires in COVID-19. For the study at large: Italy, Spain and the United States were the sources of the convalescent and acute COVID-19 samples.

Authors' analysis steps: Estimation of nucleated cell counts relied on the amplification of reference gene primers. Using immunoSEQ multiplex PCR, the repertoire was profiled, and TCRdb retains in-frame clones only, with some absent. That table furnishes V, J and clone size, whereas the DNA furnished D and trimming. The table has some 240,000 clones, about 83% seen once; the top ten hold over 1.5%. This clone has a handful of counts. Sequenced material: peripheral blood. This TCR came from a woman in her thirties or forties who had recovered from COVID-19.

The DNA for the CDR3 is TGTGCCTGGAGTATAGGACAGGGGACTTACGAGCAGTACTTC. Protein product: CAWSIGQGTYEQYF. V and J are TRBV30 and TRBJ2-7, with 9 bases lining up with TRBD1. Germline V gene lookup returns CDR1 GTSNPN and CDR2 SVGIG (reference sequence). This CDR3 has 14 amino acids. V dropped 2 bases and J dropped 4; count of bases not matched to a gene: 6.